Listed here are 26 T cell receptor beta chains from one sample, sequenced in a study of cytomegalovirus exposure and HLA in healthy donors. The PCR ran on 60 Vbeta and 13 Jbeta primers. Using immunoSEQ multiplex PCR, the repertoire was profiled, and TCRdb retains in-frame clones only, with some absent. This table has around 150,000 clones, around 83% appearing once. The sequenced material came from PBMCs. The receptors here all came from a man aged 50-60 years in good health and CMV-seropositive.

This clone was found a few times. The J gene is TRBJ2-1, the V gene TRBV4-2, with 8 nucleotides matching TRBD1. V gave up 3 bases and J gave up 10 bases; unmatched junction bases: 5. The CDR3 is made up of 13 amino acids. From germline, CDR1 is LGHNA and CDR2 YNFKEQ. CDR3 nucleotides: TGTGCCAGCAGCCAGGACAGGGATCGAGAGCAGTTCTTC. As protein: CASSQDRDREQFF.

The chain joins TRBV5-4 to TRBJ1-2, with unresolved D. Germline CDR1 SGHNT, CDR2 YYREEE (reference sequence). V was cut by 2 bases and J by 8 bases, with 10 bases left in between. CDR3 size: 12 residues. CDR3 residues: CASSLFWEGYTF. Written as DNA, the CDR3 is TGTGCCAGCAGCTTATTCTGGGAGGGCTACACCTTC.

This sequence joins TRBV19 and TRBJ1-1; D is possibly TRBD1 (6 bases). The length of the CDR3 is 15 residues. The V gene's germline CDR1 is LNHDA and CDR2 SQIVND (reference sequence). Trimming stripped 5 bases from V and 3 bases from J, with 16 bases between. This CDR3 is CASSRSGVGDTEAFF. CDR3 DNA sequence: TGTGCCAGTAGTCGATCAGGGGTTGGGGACACTGAAGCTTTCTTT.

This clone was seen only once. This chain uses TRBV28 with TRBJ1-1, with D possibly being TRBD1 (5 bases). Germline values: CDR1 MDHEN, CDR2 SYDVKM. V dropped 1 base and J dropped 2 bases, with 11 bases sitting between them. The CDR3 length is 15 residues. The CDR3 DNA sequence: TGTGCCAGCAGTTTATCGGGGACTGCTAACACTGAAGCTTTCTTT. It is translated as CASSLSGTANTEAFF.

The genes are TRBV20-1 and TRBJ2-7, with D uncertain. V was clipped by 3 bases and J by 5 bases, with 8 bases between them. CDR3 length: 11 amino acids. Germline values: CDR1 DFQATT, CDR2 SNEGSKA (reference sequence). The CDR3 nucleotides read TGCAGTGCTAGCCCATTTGACGAGCAGTACTTC. Translated, it gives CSASPFDEQYF.

The V and J genes are TRBV7-2 and TRBJ2-5; D is perhaps TRBD1 (6 bases). The length of the CDR3 is 16 residues. V lost 5 bases to trimming and J lost 5 bases, with 21 bases between them. Per germline, CDR1 SGHTA and CDR2 FQGNSA. CDR3 DNA sequence: TGTGCCAGCAGCCCAACCGGAGCGACAGGTTCGGAGACCCAGTACTTC. Amino acids: CASSPTGATGSETQYF.

In this sample, this clone turned up a few times. The chain joins TRBV28 to TRBJ1-4; 11 bases fit TRBD1. This CDR3 contains 17 residues. The V and J ends lost 6 bases and 7 bases, in that order; junction bases with no gene match: 13. The germline V gene has CDR1 MDHEN and CDR2 SYDVKM. CDR3 residues: CASSLGQGAWGSEKLFF. CDR3 nucleotides: TGTGCCAGCAGCCTTGGACAGGGGGCTTGGGGGAGTGAAAAACTGTTTTTT.

This chain joins TRBV19 and TRBJ2-2; possible D gene TRBD2, 5 bases. The V end lost 8 bases, the J end lost 6 bases, and 10 bases lay between the germline ends. This CDR3 spans 12 amino acids. Germline lookup yields CDR1 LNHDA and CDR2 SQIVND (reference sequence). The CDR3 DNA reads as TGTGCCAGTTCGAGGGAAGCCGGGGAGCTGTTTTTT. As protein: CASSREAGELFF.

The chain has TRBV6-1 and TRBJ2-5; TRBD1 agrees at 7 bases. The trim removed 6 bases at V and 0 bases at J, leaving 4 bases unmatched. CDR3 size: 14 residues. Germline CDR1 reads MNHNS; CDR2 reads SASEGT. The CDR3 is CASRGTANQETQYF. The DNA for the CDR3 is TGTGCCAGCAGGGGGACAGCTAACCAAGAGACCCAGTACTTC.

The rearrangement joins TRBV6-1 to TRBJ2-7; 9 bases align to TRBD1. This CDR3 is built from 14 residues. With 7 bases clipped from V and 1 base from J, the junction kept 5 bases outside the gene matches. CDR1 and CDR2 from the germline V gene are MNHNS and SASEGT. CDR3 sequence reads: CASNQGQGSYEQYF. CDR3 DNA: TGTGCCAGCAATCAGGGACAGGGTTCCTACGAGCAGTACTTC.

V gene TRBV25-1 combines with J gene TRBJ1-4; possible D gene TRBD1, 6 bases. Trimming took 3 bases from V and 7 from J, leaving 15 bases between them. Per the germline V gene, CDR1 is MGHDK and CDR2 is SYGVNS. CDR3 length: 15 residues. DNA for the CDR3: TGTGCCAGCAGTGACCCTGAGGGGGGGGGTGAAAAACTGTTTTTT. Its protein product is CASSDPEGGGEKLFF.

Comment on this clone: The junction departs from the called germline gene at one end, perhaps through a read error. V and J are TRBV20-1 and TRBJ1-4; D gene ambiguous. The CDR3 runs 9 residues. Per germline, CDR1 DFQATT and CDR2 SNEGSKA (reference sequence). The CDR3 is CSASPGRAF. In nucleotides, the CDR3 is TGCAGTGCTAGCCCGGGGAGGGCCTTT.

The rearrangement uses TRBV30 and TRBJ1-5; unclear D gene. The germline CDR1 and CDR2 sequences are GTSNPN and SVGIG (reference sequence). There are 15 residues in the CDR3. V was pared by 1 base and J by 1 base, with 11 bases between. CDR3 loop: CAWSGHSWSNQPQHF. CDR3 sequence (DNA): TGTGCCTGGAGTGGACATTCCTGGAGCAATCAGCCCCAGCATTTT.

The rearrangement joins TRBV4-2 to TRBJ2-7; D perhaps matches TRBD1 (6 bases). V shed 2 bases and J shed 2 bases, with 10 bases lying between them. The CDR3 sequence is 14 residues long. Germline values: CDR1 LGHNA, CDR2 YNFKEQ. The CDR3 nucleotides are TGTGCCAGCAGCCAAACAGGGAGCACCTACGAGCAGTACTTC. Translation: CASSQTGSTYEQYF.

This rearrangement joins TRBV7-8 to TRBJ2-1; TRBD1 matches 8 bases. Germline CDR1 is SGHVS and CDR2 is FQNEAQ. V lost 3 bases to trimming and J lost 2 bases; unmatched junction nucleotides: 6. CDR3 length equals 16 residues. CDR3 sequence (DNA): TGTGCCAGCAGCTTCAGACCGGGACAGGCCTACAATGAGCAGTTCTTC. Residues: CASSFRPGQAYNEQFF.

The chain joins TRBV20-1 to TRBJ2-7; TRBD2 aligns across 9 bases. CDR1 is DFQATT, CDR2 SNEGSKA, per germline (reference sequence). V gave up 4 bases and J gave up 6 bases; unmatched junction bases: 1. The CDR3 has 11 amino acids. The CDR3 loop is CSAISGGEQYF. CDR3 nucleotides: TGCAGTGCTATTAGCGGGGGCGAGCAGTACTTC.

The rearrangement joins TRBV10-3 to TRBJ2-7; D may be TRBD1 (5 bases). The CDR3 runs 14 residues. The V gene lost 7 bases and the J gene lost 2 bases, with 15 bases spanning the gap. Per germline, CDR1 ENHRY and CDR2 SYGVKD. The DNA for the CDR3 is TGTGCCATCAAAGGGGCGGCCGGAACCTACGAGCAGTACTTC. It codes for CAIKGAAGTYEQYF.

The sample holds one count of this clone. The rearrangement links TRBV4-2 to TRBJ1-6; no clear D gene. CDR1 and CDR2 from the germline V gene are LGHNA and YNFKEQ. The CDR3 spans 15 residues. V shed 4 bases and J shed 9 bases, with 16 bases lying between them. CDR3 amino acids: CASSPREDWGSPLHF. CDR3 DNA sequence: TGTGCCAGCAGCCCCCGGGAGGACTGGGGTTCACCCCTCCACTTT.

This chain uses TRBV10-3 with TRBJ1-2; D not certain. The CDR3 covers 13 residues. V was shortened by 2 bases and J by 8 bases, with 12 bases between the two germline ends. In germline, CDR1 is ENHRY, CDR2 SYGVKD. Here the CDR3 reads CAISEGQTGGYTF. CDR3 bases: TGTGCCATCAGTGAGGGGCAGACGGGAGGCTACACCTTC.

This clone has just a few counts. The chain has TRBV6-5 and TRBJ1-2; D remains ambiguous. Germline assignment: CDR1 MNHEY and CDR2 SVGAGI. The CDR3 has 14 amino acids. V was trimmed by 0 bases and J by 2 bases, leaving 7 bases between them. CDR3 residues: CASSYSTGNYGYTF. As DNA, the CDR3 is TGTGCCAGCAGTTACTCTACGGGGAACTATGGCTACACCTTC.

The chain uses TRBV7-3 and TRBJ2-1, with a weak D call TRBD2 (5 bases). V lost 0 bases and J 7 bases, leaving 13 bases between the germline ends. Germline CDR1 SGHTA, CDR2 FQGTGA. The CDR3 covers 15 residues. This chain's CDR3 is CASSLTLASLNEQFF. In DNA, the CDR3 is TGTGCCAGCAGCTTAACCCTGGCTAGCCTAAATGAGCAGTTCTTC.

This clone was detected once. The chain uses TRBV13 and TRBJ2-7; 7 bases map to TRBD2. Germline values: CDR1 PRHDT, CDR2 FYEKMQ (reference sequence). The CDR3 extends over 15 amino acids. Losses at the gene ends were 5 bases for V and 7 bases for J; bases not matched to a gene: 14. DNA for the CDR3: TGTGCCAGCAGCCCTCTCTTGGCGGGAGCAACTGAGCAGTACTTC. This sequence encodes CASSPLLAGATEQYF.

This rearrangement joins TRBV28 to TRBJ2-7; TRBD1 matches 9 bases. The CDR3 sequence is 13 residues long. V gave up 9 bases and J gave up 6 bases; unmatched junction bases: 9. Per germline, CDR1 MDHEN and CDR2 SYDVKM. The CDR3 loop is CASNRGQNREQYF. The DNA for the CDR3 is TGTGCCAGTAACAGGGGGCAGAACCGCGAGCAGTACTTC.

This clone appeared once. The chain combines TRBV5-4 with TRBJ2-3, with D possibly matching TRBD1 (6 bases). V gave up 0 bases and J gave up 4 bases, with 24 bases separating them. CDR1 is SGHNT, CDR2 YYREEE, per germline (reference sequence). The CDR3 contains 19 residues. The CDR3 region has the DNA TGTGCCAGCAGCTTGGCGGGGTTTTCAGGGGCGGCCCCCGCAGATACGCAGTATTTT. Translating it yields CASSLAGFSGAAPADTQYF.

Concerning this clone itself: Other nucleotide sequences from this sample produce the same CDR3. This rearrangement joins TRBV18 to TRBJ1-5; 7 bases align to TRBD1. This CDR3 spans 14 amino acids. With V trimmed by 2 bases and J by 2 bases, 0 bases remained unmatched. Germline CDR1 reads KGHSH; CDR2 reads LQKENI. CDR3 coding DNA: TGTGCCAGCTCACCAGGACAGGGCAATCAGCCCCAGCATTTT. This sequence encodes CASSPGQGNQPQHF.

The genes are TRBV7-2 and TRBJ1-1, with no clear D. The CDR3 spans 14 residues. Germline assignment: CDR1 SGHTA and CDR2 FQGNSA. V shed 4 bases and J shed 1 base, with 10 bases lying between them. CDR3 amino acids: CASSSSAGNTEAFF. CDR3 nucleotides: TGTGCCAGCAGCTCCAGTGCGGGGAACACTGAAGCTTTCTTT.